This TCR beta chain stems from a study of blood T cell repertoires in COVID-19. Study-level information: COVID-19 samples collected from the United States, Italy and Spain covered acute and convalescent phases. PBMCs, B-cell-depleted T cells, or T cells provided the cDNA or gDNA that made up the material.

Source study methods: Nucleated cell number was recorded as an estimate derived from reference gene primer amplification. Method: immunoSEQ multiplex PCR; TCRdb's copy keeps in-frame clones and lacks some. V and J calls and clone size come straight from that table; D and trimming were deduced from the DNA. The sample shows about 160,000 clones, over 60% of them seen only once. J was trimmed by 9 bases and V by 5 bases; bases with no gene match: 18. Germline assignment: CDR1 LNHDA and CDR2 SQIVND (reference sequence). The CDR3 is made up of 16 amino acids. This clone was counted between two and nine times.

The receptor comes from a man between 60 and 75 years old with acute or convalescent COVID-19. The sequenced sample was peripheral blood. The chain employs TRBV19 and TRBJ2-5; 7 bases map to TRBD1. The CDR3 DNA reads TGTGCCAGTAGTCCTCGGACAGGAGGAAGGGAATTTTCCCAGTACTTC. Its translation: CASSPRTGGREFSQYF.